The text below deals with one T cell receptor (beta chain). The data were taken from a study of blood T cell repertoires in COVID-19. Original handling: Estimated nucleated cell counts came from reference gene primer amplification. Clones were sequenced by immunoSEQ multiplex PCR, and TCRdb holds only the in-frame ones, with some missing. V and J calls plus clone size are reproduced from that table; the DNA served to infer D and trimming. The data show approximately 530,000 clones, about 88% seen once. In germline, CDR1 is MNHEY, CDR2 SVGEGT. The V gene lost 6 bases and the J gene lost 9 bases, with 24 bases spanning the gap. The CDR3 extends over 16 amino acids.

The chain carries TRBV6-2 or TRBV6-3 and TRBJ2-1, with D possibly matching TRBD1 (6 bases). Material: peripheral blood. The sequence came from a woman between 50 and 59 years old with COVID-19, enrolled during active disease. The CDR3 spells CASSPGQLLFEGEQFF. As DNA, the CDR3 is TGTGCCAGCAGCCCTGGACAGTTATTGTTTGAGGGTGAGCAGTTCTTC.